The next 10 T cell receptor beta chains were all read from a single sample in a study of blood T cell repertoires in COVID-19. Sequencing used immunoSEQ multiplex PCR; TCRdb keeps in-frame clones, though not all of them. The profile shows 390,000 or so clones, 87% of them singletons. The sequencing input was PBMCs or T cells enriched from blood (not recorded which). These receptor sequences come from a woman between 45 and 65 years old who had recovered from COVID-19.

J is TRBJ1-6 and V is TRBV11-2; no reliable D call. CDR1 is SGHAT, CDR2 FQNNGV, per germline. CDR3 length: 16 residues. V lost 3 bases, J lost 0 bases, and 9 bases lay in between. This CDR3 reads CASSFVKSSYNSPLHF. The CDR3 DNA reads TGTGCCAGCAGCTTCGTTAAGAGCTCCTATAATTCACCCCTCCACTTT.

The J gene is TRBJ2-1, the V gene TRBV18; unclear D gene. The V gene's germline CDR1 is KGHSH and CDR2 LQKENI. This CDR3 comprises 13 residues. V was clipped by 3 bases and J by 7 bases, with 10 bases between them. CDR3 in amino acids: CASSPANLNEQFF. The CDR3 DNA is TGTGCCAGCTCACCGGCCAATTTGAATGAGCAGTTCTTC. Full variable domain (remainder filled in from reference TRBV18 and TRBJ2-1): NAGVMQNPRHLVRRRGQEARLRCSPMKGHSHVYWYRQLPEEGLKFMVYLQKENIIDESGMPKERFSAEFPKEGPSILRIQQVVRGDSAAYFCASSPANLNEQFFGPGTRLTVL.

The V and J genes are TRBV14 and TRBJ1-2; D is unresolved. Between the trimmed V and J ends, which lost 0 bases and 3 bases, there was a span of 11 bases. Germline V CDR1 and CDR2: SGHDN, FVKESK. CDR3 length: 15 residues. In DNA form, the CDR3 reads TGTGCCAGCAGCCAAGAGGTCGCGGGTTACTATGGCTACACCTTC. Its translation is CASSQEVAGYYGYTF.

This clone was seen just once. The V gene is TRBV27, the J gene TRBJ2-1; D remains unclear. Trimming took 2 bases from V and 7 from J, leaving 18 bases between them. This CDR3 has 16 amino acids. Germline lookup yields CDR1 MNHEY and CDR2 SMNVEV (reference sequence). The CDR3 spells CASSLGHLLQANEQFF. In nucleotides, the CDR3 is TGTGCCAGCAGTTTAGGGCACTTGCTTCAGGCTAATGAGCAGTTCTTC.

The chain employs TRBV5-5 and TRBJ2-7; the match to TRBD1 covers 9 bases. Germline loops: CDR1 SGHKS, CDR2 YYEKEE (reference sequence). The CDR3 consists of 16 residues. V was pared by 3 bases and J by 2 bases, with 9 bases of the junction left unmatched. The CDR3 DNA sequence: TGTGCCAGCAGCTCCACACCGGGACAGGGTACCTACGAGCAGTACTTC. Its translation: CASSSTPGQGTYEQYF.

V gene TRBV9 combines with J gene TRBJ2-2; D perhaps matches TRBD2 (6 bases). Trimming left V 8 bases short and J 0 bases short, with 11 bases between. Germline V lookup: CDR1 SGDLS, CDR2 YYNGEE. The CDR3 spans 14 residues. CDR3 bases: TGTGCCAGTACCGGGAGATCGAACACCGGGGAGCTGTTTTTT. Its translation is CASTGRSNTGELFF.

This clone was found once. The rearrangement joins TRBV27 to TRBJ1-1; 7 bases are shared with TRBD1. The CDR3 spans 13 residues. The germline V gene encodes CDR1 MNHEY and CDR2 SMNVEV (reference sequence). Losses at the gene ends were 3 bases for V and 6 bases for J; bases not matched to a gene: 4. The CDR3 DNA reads TGTGCCAGCAGTTTGGACAGGTTTGCTGAAGCTTTCTTT. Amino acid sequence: CASSLDRFAEAFF.

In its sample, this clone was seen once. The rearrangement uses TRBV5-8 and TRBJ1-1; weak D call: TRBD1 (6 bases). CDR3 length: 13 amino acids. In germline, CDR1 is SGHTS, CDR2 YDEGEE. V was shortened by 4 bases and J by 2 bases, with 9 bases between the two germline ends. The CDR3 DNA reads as TGTGCCAGCAGCCCAGGGGTAAACACTGAAGCTTTCTTT. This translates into CASSPGVNTEAFF.

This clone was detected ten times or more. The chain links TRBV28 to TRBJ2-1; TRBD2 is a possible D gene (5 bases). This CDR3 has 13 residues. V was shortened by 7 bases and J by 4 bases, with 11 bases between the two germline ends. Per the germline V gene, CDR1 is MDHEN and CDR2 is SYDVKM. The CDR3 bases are TGTGCCAGCATCTCGCCGGGGTACAATGAGCAGTTCTTC. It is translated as CASISPGYNEQFF.

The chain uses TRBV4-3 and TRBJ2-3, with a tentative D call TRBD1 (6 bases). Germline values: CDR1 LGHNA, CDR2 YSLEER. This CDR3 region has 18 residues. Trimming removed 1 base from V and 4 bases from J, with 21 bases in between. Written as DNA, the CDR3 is TGCGCCAGCAGCCAAGCCCTCTGGACAGTTTCGGCGGCAGATACGCAGTATTTT. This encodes CASSQALWTVSAADTQYF.